One and the same sample provided the 8 T cell receptor beta chains below, sequenced in a study of blood T cells in healthy people across ages. The authors ran a second PCR of roughly 6 to 12 cycles using a sample-barcoded 5' primer and a J-beta primer mix. TCRdb processed the 5' RACE reads anew with MiXCR; each CDR3 protein has one entry. The sample yields 750,000 to 850,000 distinct CDR3 sequences, around a quarter seen once. These data were also reused for a study on T cells of mothers and their children.

Sample: blood. These receptors originate from a boy younger than 18 in good health.

V is TRBV9 and J is TRBJ2-4; D is uncertain. The CDR3 totals 14 residues. V lost 0 bases, J lost 4 bases, and 8 bases lay in between. Germline CDR1 and CDR2: SGDLS and YYNGEE. The CDR3 here is CASSVDLVKNIQYF. DNA of the CDR3: TGTGCCAGCAGCGTAGATTTAGTAAAAAACATTCAGTACTTC.

The sample holds a few counts of this clonotype. J is TRBJ2-3 and V is TRBV20-1; 9 bases are shared with TRBD2. CDR1 is DFQATT and CDR2 is SNEGSKA in the germline V gene (reference sequence). With V trimmed by 5 bases and J by 2 bases, 11 bases remained unmatched. The CDR3 extends over 16 amino acids. CDR3 loop: CSAPMGLAGYTDTQYF. For the CDR3, the DNA is TGCAGTGCTCCGATGGGGCTAGCGGGATACACAGATACGCAGTATTTT.

The gene calls are TRBV7-9 and TRBJ2-1, with D perhaps matching TRBD1 (6 bases). The CDR3 length is 18 residues. Trimming shortened V by 1 base and J by 0 bases, and 16 bases separated the two germline ends. Germline CDR1 and CDR2: SEHNR and FQNEAQ (reference sequence). The CDR3 loop reads CASSLVRVRDTSYNEQFF. The DNA for the CDR3 is TGTGCCAGCAGCTTAGTACGTGTTAGGGACACCTCCTACAATGAGCAGTTCTTC.

This clonotype was counted between two and nine times. The chain joins TRBV7-3 to TRBJ2-1; the match to TRBD2 covers 7 bases. V dropped 2 bases and J dropped 7; count of bases not matched to a gene: 8. CDR1 and CDR2 from the germline V gene are SGHTA and FQGTGA. The CDR3 is 15 amino acids. The CDR3, as DNA: TGTGCCAGCAGCTTAGGACTAGGGCAAATTAATGAGCAGTTCTTC. It is translated as CASSLGLGQINEQFF.

The gene calls are TRBV7-3 and TRBJ2-5; D remains ambiguous. The CDR3 is made up of 18 amino acids. Germline CDR1 reads SGHTA; CDR2 reads FQGTGA. The V end was cut by 2 bases, the J end by 2 bases, with 21 bases between. In DNA form, the CDR3 reads TGTGCCAGCAGCTTAGCGGTCGGGCAGGACCATGGGCAAGAGACCCAGTACTTC. This translates into CASSLAVGQDHGQETQYF.

Turning to this clonotype: Germline is not matched at one junction end, which may reflect a read error. The rearrangement joins TRBV6-6 to TRBJ2-5; D ambiguous. The CDR3 runs to 14 residues. The germline CDR1 and CDR2 sequences are MNHNY and SVGAGI (reference sequence). The CDR3 coding sequence is TGTACCAGCAGTTACCGTGGGTTTAAAGAGACCCAGTACTTC. It encodes CTSSYRGFKETQYF.

The chain employs TRBV7-9 and TRBJ2-5; 7 bases agree with TRBD1. The V gene's germline CDR1 is SEHNR and CDR2 FQNEAQ (reference sequence). The CDR3 has 13 residues. J was trimmed by 2 bases and V by 7 bases; bases with no gene match: 4. CDR3 coding DNA: TGTGCCAGCAAAACAGGGGATCAAGAGACCCAGTACTTC. Amino acids: CASKTGDQETQYF.

This rearrangement joins TRBV2 to TRBJ2-5; D unclear. The J call is doubtful: the DNA matches TRBJ2-7 better. The CDR3 spans 14 residues. CDR1 and CDR2 (germline): SNHLY, FYNNEI. CDR3 sequence reads: CASSTGMAAYEQYF. The DNA of the CDR3 is TGTGCCAGCAGTACGGGTATGGCTGCCTACGAGCAGTACTTC.